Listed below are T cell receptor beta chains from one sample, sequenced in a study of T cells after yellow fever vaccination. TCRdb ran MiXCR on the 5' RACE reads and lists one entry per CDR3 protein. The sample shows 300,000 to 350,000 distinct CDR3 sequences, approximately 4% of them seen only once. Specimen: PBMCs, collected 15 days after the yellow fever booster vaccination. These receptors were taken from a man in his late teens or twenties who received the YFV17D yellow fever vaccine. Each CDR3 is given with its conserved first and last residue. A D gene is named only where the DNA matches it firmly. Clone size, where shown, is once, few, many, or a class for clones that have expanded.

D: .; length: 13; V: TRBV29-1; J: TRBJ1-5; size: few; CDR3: CSASQGGNQPQHF; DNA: TGCAGCGCCTCCCAGGGCGGCAATCAGCCCCAGCATTTT
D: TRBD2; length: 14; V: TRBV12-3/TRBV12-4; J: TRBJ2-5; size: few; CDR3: CASSLRGGPETQYF; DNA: TGTGCCAGCAGTCTACGCGGGGGGCCTGAGACCCAGTACTTC
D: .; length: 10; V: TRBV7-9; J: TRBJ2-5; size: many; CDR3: CASSLDTQYF; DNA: TGTGCCAGCAGCTTAGATACCCAGTACTTC
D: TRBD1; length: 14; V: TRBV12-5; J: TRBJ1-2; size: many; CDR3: CASGWTGATYGYTF; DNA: TGTGCTAGTGGTTGGACAGGCGCAACCTATGGCTACACCTTC
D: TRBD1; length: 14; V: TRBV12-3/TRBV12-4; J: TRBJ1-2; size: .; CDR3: CASSPGQGVGGYTF; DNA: TGTGCCAGCAGTCCCGGACAGGGGGTGGGCGGCTACACCTTC
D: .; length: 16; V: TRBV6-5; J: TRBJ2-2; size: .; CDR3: CASSYAGQPNTGELFF; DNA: TGTGCCAGCAGTTACGCGGGACAGCCGAACACCGGGGAGCTGTTTTTT
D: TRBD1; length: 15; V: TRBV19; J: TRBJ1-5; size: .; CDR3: CASTSRTGEGEPQHF; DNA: TGTGCCAGTACCTCCCGGACAGGCGAGGGGGAGCCCCAGCATTTT
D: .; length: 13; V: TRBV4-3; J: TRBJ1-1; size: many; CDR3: CASSARGGTEAFF; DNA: TGCGCCAGCAGCGCAAGAGGGGGCACTGAAGCTTTCTTT
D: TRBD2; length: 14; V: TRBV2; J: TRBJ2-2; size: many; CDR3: CASSILAGTGELFF; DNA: TGTGCCAGCAGCATACTAGCGGGGACCGGGGAGCTGTTTTTT
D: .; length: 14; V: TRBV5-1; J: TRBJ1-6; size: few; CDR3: CASSFDSPNSPLHF; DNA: TGCGCCAGCAGCTTTGACAGCCCTAATTCACCCCTCCACTTT
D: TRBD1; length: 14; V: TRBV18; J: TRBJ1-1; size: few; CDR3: CASSPRGTEIEAFF; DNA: TGTGCCAGCTCACCCCGGGGGACAGAGATTGAAGCTTTCTTT
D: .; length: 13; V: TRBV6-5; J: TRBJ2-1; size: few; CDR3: CASKFSALDEQFF; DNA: TGTGCCAGCAAATTCTCGGCGCTCGATGAGCAGTTCTTC
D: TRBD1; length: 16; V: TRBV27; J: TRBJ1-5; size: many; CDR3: CASSPAGTGGPQPQHF; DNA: TGTGCCAGCAGTCCTGCCGGGACAGGGGGCCCTCAGCCCCAGCATTTT
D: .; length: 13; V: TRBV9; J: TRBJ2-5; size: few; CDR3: CASNKQSQETQYF; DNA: TGTGCCAGCAACAAACAAAGCCAAGAGACCCAGTACTTC
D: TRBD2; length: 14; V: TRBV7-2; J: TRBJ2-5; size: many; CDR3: CASSPPGGQETQYF; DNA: TGTGCCAGCAGCCCACCGGGGGGGCAAGAGACCCAGTACTTC
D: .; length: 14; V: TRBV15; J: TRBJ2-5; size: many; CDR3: CATSSDSPQETQYF; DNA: TGTGCCACCAGCTCTGACTCACCCCAAGAGACCCAGTACTTC
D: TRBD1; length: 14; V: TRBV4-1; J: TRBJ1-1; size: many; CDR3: CASSPGQGGTEAFF; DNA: TGCGCCAGCAGCCCGGGACAGGGGGGGACTGAAGCTTTCTTT
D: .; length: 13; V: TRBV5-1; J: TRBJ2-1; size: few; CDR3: CASSFTGRDEQFF; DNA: TGCGCCAGCAGCTTTACAGGGAGGGATGAGCAGTTCTTC
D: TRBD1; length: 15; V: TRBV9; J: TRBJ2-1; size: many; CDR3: CASSGQGVPYNEQFF; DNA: TGTGCCAGCAGCGGACAGGGGGTCCCCTACAATGAGCAGTTCTTC
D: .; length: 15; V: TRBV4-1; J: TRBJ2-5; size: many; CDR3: CASSHAGTEEETQYF; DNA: TGCGCCAGCAGCCATGCCGGGACGGAGGAAGAGACCCAGTACTTC
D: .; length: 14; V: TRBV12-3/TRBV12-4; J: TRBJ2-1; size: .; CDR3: CASSPRGPYNEQFF; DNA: TGTGCCAGCAGTCCTCGGGGGCCCTACAATGAGCAGTTCTTC
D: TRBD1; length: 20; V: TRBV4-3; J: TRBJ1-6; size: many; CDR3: CASSQHRTGVLSSYNSPLHF; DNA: TGCGCCAGCAGCCAACACCGGACAGGGGTCCTTAGCTCCTATAATTCACCCCTCCACTTT
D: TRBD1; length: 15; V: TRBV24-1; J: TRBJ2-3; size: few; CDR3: CATSQPGQGTDTQYF; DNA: TGTGCCACCAGTCAACCGGGACAGGGGACAGATACGCAGTATTTT
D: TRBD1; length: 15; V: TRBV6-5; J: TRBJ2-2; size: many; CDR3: CASRLQGADTGELFF; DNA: TGTGCCAGCAGATTACAGGGGGCGGACACCGGGGAGCTGTTTTTT
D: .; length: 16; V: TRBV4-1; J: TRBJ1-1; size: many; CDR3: CASSQDNGRAYTEAFF; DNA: TGCGCCAGCAGCCAAGATAACGGCAGGGCATACACTGAAGCTTTCTTT
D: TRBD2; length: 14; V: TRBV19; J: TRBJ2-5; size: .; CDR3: CASSTGGGVETQYF; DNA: TGTGCCAGTAGTACTGGCGGGGGGGTAGAGACCCAGTACTTC
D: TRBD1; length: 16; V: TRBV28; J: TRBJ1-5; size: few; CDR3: CASTIGGGQGNQPQHF; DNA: TGTGCCAGCACCATTGGCGGAGGACAGGGTAATCAGCCCCAGCATTTT
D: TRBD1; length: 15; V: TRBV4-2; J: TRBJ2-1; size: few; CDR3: CASSPGTVNHNEQFF; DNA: TGTGCCAGCAGCCCTGGGACAGTGAACCACAATGAGCAGTTCTTC
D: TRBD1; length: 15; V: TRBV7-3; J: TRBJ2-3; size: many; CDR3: CASRKTGSERDTQYF; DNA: TGTGCCAGCAGGAAGACAGGGAGTGAAAGAGATACGCAGTATTTT
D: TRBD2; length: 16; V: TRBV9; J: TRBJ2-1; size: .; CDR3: CASSLRAGTTYNEQFF; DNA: TGTGCCAGCAGCTTAAGAGCGGGGACTACCTACAATGAGCAGTTCTTC
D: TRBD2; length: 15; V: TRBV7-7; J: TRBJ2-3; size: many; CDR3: CASSYLAGGFDTQYF; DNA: TGTGCCAGCAGCTATTTAGCGGGGGGATTCGATACGCAGTATTTT
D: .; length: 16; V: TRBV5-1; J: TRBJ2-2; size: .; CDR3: CASSWGGLLNTGELFF; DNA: TGCGCCAGCAGCTGGGGAGGTCTCCTTAACACCGGGGAGCTGTTTTTT
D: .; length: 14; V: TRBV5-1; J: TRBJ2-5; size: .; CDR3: CASSLVVGAETQYF; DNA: TGCGCCAGCAGCTTGGTGGTGGGGGCTGAGACCCAGTACTTC
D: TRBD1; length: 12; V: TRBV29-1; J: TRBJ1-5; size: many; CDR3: CSGGDRDQPQHF; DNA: TGCAGCGGGGGGGACAGGGATCAGCCCCAGCATTTT
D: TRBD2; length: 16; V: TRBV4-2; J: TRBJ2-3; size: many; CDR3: CASSQGVAGGTDTQYF; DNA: TGTGCCAGCAGCCAAGGCGTAGCGGGGGGGACAGATACGCAGTATTTT
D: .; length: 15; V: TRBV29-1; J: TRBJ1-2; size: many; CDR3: CSVGDPSPHNYGYTF; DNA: TGCAGCGTTGGGGATCCTTCTCCCCATAACTATGGCTACACCTTC
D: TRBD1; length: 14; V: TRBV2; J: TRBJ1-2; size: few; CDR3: CASSDQGASYGYTF; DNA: TGTGCCAGCAGTGACCAGGGGGCGAGCTATGGCTACACCTTC
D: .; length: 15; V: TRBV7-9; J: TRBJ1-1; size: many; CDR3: CASSLWGGQTTEAFF; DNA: TGTGCCAGCAGCTTATGGGGGGGGCAGACGACTGAAGCTTTCTTT
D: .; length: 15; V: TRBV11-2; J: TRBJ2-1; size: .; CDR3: CASSHLTGGYNEQFF; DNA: TGTGCCAGCAGCCACCTGACAGGTGGGTACAATGAGCAGTTCTTC
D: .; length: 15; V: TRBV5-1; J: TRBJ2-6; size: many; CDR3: CASSARNSGANVLTF; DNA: TGCGCCAGCAGCGCCCGTAACTCTGGGGCCAACGTCCTGACTTTC
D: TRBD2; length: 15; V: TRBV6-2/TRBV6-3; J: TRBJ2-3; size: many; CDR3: CASSYPAGVTDTQYF; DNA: TGTGCCAGCAGTTACCCAGCGGGGGTCACAGATACGCAGTATTTT
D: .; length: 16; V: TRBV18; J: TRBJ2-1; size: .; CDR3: CASSSVTSFSNDEQFF; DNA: TGTGCCAGCTCATCAGTTACTAGCTTTAGTAACGATGAGCAGTTCTTC
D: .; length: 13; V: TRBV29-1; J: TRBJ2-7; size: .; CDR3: CSVSGTESYEQYF; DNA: TGCAGCGTCTCCGGGACGGAGTCCTACGAGCAGTACTTC
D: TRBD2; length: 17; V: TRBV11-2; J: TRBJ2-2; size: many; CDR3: CASSPPVGGGRTGELFF; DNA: TGTGCCAGCAGCCCGCCGGTCGGCGGGGGGAGGACCGGGGAGCTGTTTTTT
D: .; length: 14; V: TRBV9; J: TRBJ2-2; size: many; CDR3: CASSAHFRAGELFF; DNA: TGTGCCAGCAGCGCCCATTTTAGGGCCGGGGAGCTGTTTTTT
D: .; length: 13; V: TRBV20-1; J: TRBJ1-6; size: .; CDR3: CSAHLRANSPLHF; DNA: TGCAGTGCACACCTGAGGGCAAATTCACCCCTCCACTTT
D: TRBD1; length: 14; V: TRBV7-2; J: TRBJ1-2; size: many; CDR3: CASSAQGGYYGYTF; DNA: TGTGCCAGCAGCGCGCAAGGGGGCTACTATGGCTACACCTTC
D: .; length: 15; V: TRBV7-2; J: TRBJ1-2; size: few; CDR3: CASSLAITVDYGYTF; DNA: TGTGCCAGCAGCTTAGCTATAACAGTGGACTATGGCTACACCTTC
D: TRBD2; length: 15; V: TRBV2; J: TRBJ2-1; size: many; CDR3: CASSPGLAPYNEQFF; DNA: TGTGCCAGCAGTCCGGGACTAGCGCCGTACAATGAGCAGTTCTTC
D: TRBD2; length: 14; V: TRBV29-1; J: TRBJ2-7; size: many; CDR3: CSVSRAGDSYEQYF; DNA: TGCAGCGTCTCCAGGGCGGGGGACTCCTACGAGCAGTACTTC
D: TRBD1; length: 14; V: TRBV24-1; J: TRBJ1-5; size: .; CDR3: CATCGQGSNQPQHF; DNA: TGTGCCACCTGCGGACAGGGGAGCAATCAGCCCCAGCATTTT
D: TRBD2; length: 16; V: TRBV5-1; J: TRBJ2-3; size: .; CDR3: CASSGTSGEVTDTQYF; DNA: TGCGCCAGCAGCGGAACTAGCGGGGAAGTCACAGATACGCAGTATTTT
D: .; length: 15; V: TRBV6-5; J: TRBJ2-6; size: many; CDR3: CASGGGGSGANVLTF; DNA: TGTGCCAGCGGTGGAGGGGGCTCTGGGGCCAACGTCCTGACTTTC
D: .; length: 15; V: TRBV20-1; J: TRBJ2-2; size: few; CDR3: CSARDSAENTGELFF; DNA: TGCAGTGCTAGAGATTCGGCGGAAAACACCGGGGAGCTGTTTTTT
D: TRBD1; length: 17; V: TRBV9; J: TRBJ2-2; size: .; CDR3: CASSANEGQGMTGELFF; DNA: TGTGCCAGCAGCGCGAATGAGGGACAGGGGATGACCGGGGAGCTGTTTTTT
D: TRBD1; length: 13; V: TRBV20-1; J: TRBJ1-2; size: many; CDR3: CSARDYRGHGYTF; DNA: TGCAGTGCTAGAGACTACAGGGGACATGGCTACACCTTC
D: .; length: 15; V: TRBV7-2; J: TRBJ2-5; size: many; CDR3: CASSLAGAGYETQYF; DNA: TGTGCCAGCAGCTTAGCGGGGGCGGGCTACGAGACCCAGTACTTC